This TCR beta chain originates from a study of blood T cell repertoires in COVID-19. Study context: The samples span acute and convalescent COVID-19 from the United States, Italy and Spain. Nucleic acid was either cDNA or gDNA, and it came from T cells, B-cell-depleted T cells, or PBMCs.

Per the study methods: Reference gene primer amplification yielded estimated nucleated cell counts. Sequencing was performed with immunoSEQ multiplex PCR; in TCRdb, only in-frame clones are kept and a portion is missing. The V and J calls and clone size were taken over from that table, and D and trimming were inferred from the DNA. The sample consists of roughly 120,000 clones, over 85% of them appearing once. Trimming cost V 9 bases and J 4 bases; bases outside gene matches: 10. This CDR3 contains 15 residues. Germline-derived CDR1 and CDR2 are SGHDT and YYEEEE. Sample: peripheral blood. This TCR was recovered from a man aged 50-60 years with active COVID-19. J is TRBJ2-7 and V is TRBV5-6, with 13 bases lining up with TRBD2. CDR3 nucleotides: TGTGCCACCACAGCTTGGGGACTAGCGGGGTACGAGCAGTACGTC. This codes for CATTAWGLAGYEQYV.